These 24 T cell receptor beta chains originate from one sample sequenced in a study of OX40 agonist ivuxolimab in advanced cancers. Profiled with immunoSEQ multiplex PCR; TCRdb holds only in-frame clones, not every one. The table has about 44,000 clones, over 80% seen once. Source: CD4+ or CD8+ T cells sorted from blood, taken in a trial of the OX40 agonist ivuxolimab. The receptors come from an adult with an advanced solid tumor such as melanoma, head and neck, liver or kidney cancer.

The V call is TRBV19, the J call TRBJ2-7; D gene uncertain. Trimming removed 5 bases at V and 2 bases at J, with 16 bases between. Germline V gives CDR1 LNHDA, CDR2 SQIVND (reference sequence). The CDR3 loop spans 15 amino acids. CDR3 amino acids: CASSSALGRTYEQYF. CDR3 nucleotides: TGTGCCAGTAGTTCGGCCCTCGGCCGAACCTACGAGCAGTACTTC.

The chain carries TRBV4-2 and TRBJ2-7; 9 bases line up with TRBD2. The V segment lost 2 bases and the J segment 2 bases; nucleotides outside the gene matches: 4. CDR3 length: 15 amino acids. From germline, CDR1 is LGHNA and CDR2 YNFKEQ. CDR3 sequence (DNA): TGTGCCAGCAGCCAATTAGCGGGAGAACCCTACGAGCAGTACTTC. Translated, it gives CASSQLAGEPYEQYF.

The chain couples TRBV5-4 to TRBJ1-1; no clear D gene. This CDR3 is built from 13 residues. Germline CDR1 reads SGHNT; CDR2 reads YYREEE (reference sequence). V lost 4 bases and J 1 base, leaving 8 bases between the germline ends. The CDR3 DNA follows: TGTGCCAGCAGCATTGGGCAGAACACTGAAGCTTTCTTT. It encodes CASSIGQNTEAFF.

The chain carries TRBV7-8 and TRBJ2-7; maybe TRBD2 (5 bases). The CDR3 has 15 amino acids. Per germline, CDR1 SGHVS and CDR2 FQNEAQ. V lost 5 bases and J 0 bases, leaving 14 bases between the germline ends. In DNA, the CDR3 is TGTGCCAGCAGCCGAGGGTCCCTGGGCTCCTACGAGCAGTACTTC. As protein: CASSRGSLGSYEQYF.

This chain connects TRBV4-2 to TRBJ2-5; D remains unclear. V lost 6 bases to trimming and J lost 2 bases, with 16 bases between them. This CDR3 has 15 residues. Per germline, CDR1 LGHNA and CDR2 YNFKEQ. The CDR3 region is CASSRVPMEQETQYF. The CDR3 nucleotides are TGTGCCAGCAGTCGAGTGCCGATGGAACAAGAGACCCAGTACTTC.

This rearrangement joins TRBV6-1 to TRBJ2-1; no definite D call. The CDR3 has 14 residues. Germline loops: CDR1 MNHNS, CDR2 SASEGT. V was pared by 3 bases and J by 0 bases, with 6 bases between. CDR3: CASSDDDSYNEQFF. CDR3 sequence (DNA): TGTGCCAGCAGTGACGACGACTCCTACAATGAGCAGTTCTTC.

The chain links TRBV7-6 to TRBJ2-1; a weak D match, TRBD2 (5 bases). V lost 5 bases, J lost 1 base, and 18 bases lay in between. Looked up from germline, CDR1 is SGHVS and CDR2 is FNYEAQ. The CDR3 loop spans 17 amino acids. Here the CDR3 reads CASSPRIPGNSYNEQFF. In nucleotides, the CDR3 is TGTGCCAGCAGCCCACGGATCCCGGGAAATTCCTACAATGAGCAGTTCTTC.

This clone was observed a single time. The V gene is TRBV4-3, the J gene TRBJ2-6; D is possibly TRBD1 or TRBD2 (5 bases each). CDR1 LGHNA and CDR2 YSLEER come from the germline V gene. This CDR3 contains 15 residues. The germline V and J ends were trimmed by 0 bases and 4 bases, with 7 bases remaining between them. The CDR3 protein is CASSQDGAGANVLTF. CDR3 coding DNA: TGCGCCAGCAGCCAAGACGGGGCCGGGGCCAACGTCCTGACTTTC.

This chain links TRBV5-4 with TRBJ2-2; 8 bases are a match to TRBD1. The CDR3 runs to 15 residues. Germline CDR1 SGHNT, CDR2 YYREEE (reference sequence). Germline trimming cut 4 bases from V and 2 bases from J; bases unmatched to any gene: 4. CDR3 sequence (DNA): TGTGCCAGCAGCCGGGACAGGTCTAACACCGGGGAGCTGTTTTTT. As protein: CASSRDRSNTGELFF.

The chain joins TRBV6-1 to TRBJ2-7, with D possibly TRBD1 on 6 matching bases. The ends were cut back, 2 bases at V and 4 bases at J, with 9 bases in the middle. This CDR3 has 13 residues. CDR1 MNHNS and CDR2 SASEGT come from the germline V gene. CDR3 coding DNA: TGTGCCAGCAGTGAAATGGACAGTTACGAGCAGTACTTC. Translation gives CASSEMDSYEQYF.

The chain uses TRBV9 and TRBJ2-3; 12 bases fit TRBD2. There are 18 residues in the CDR3. Germline V lookup: CDR1 SGDLS, CDR2 YYNGEE. J was trimmed by 3 bases and V by 0 bases; bases with no gene match: 8. This CDR3 is CASSVGGLAGGPTDTQYF. The CDR3 nucleotides are TGTGCCAGCAGCGTAGGCGGGCTAGCGGGAGGGCCTACAGATACGCAGTATTTT.

The genes are TRBV11-2 and TRBJ2-7; D gene ambiguous. Germline V lookup: CDR1 SGHAT, CDR2 FQNNGV. With 2 bases removed from V and 2 bases from J, the gap between germline ends came to 7 bases. CDR3 length: 13 amino acids. CDR3 bases: TGTGCCAGCAGCTTAAATCCCGCCTACGAGCAGTACTTC. Translating gives CASSLNPAYEQYF.

The J gene is TRBJ1-1, the V gene TRBV29-1; TRBD1 might be the D (6 bases). This CDR3 has 13 residues. Germline V CDR1 and CDR2: SQVTM, ANQGSEA. The V end was cut by 1 base, the J end by 5 bases, with 11 bases between. CDR3: CSVEAGGETEAFF. In nucleotides, the CDR3 is TGCAGCGTTGAAGCCGGGGGCGAGACTGAAGCTTTCTTT.

The rearrangement uses TRBV7-9 and TRBJ1-2; TRBD1 might be the D (5 bases). The CDR3 is 15 residues long. Germline V gene data show CDR1 as SEHNR and CDR2 as FQNEAQ (reference sequence). V lost 1 base, J lost 4 bases, and 13 bases lay in between. CDR3 sequence (DNA): TGTGCCAGCAGCTTAGGGGGAGGGGTCGGCTATGGCTACACCTTC. This encodes CASSLGGGVGYGYTF.

V and J are TRBV6-6 and TRBJ2-5, with 10 bases matching TRBD1. The germline V gene has CDR1 MNHNY and CDR2 SVGAGI (reference sequence). This CDR3 has 11 residues. V shed 6 bases, J shed 14 bases, and the junction held 6 bases outside the gene matches. The DNA for the CDR3 is TGTGCCAGCAGCAATGGACAGGGGGATTACTTC. Protein sequence: CASSNGQGDYF.

J is TRBJ2-7 and V is TRBV4-1; 7 bases fit TRBD2. V was pared by 4 bases and J by 2 bases, with 8 bases of the junction left unmatched. Germline V CDR1 and CDR2: MGHRA, YSYEKL. The CDR3 loop spans 15 amino acids. The CDR3 DNA is TGCGCCAGCAGCCGTTCGGGCGGGGGACCCTACGAGCAGTACTTC. Its translation is CASSRSGGGPYEQYF.

This chain connects TRBV2 to TRBJ2-7; D uncertain. Germline V CDR1 and CDR2: SNHLY, FYNNEI. The V gene lost 6 bases and the J gene lost 5 bases, with 14 bases spanning the gap. The CDR3 runs to 13 residues. This chain's CDR3 is CASSGLISDEQYF. The CDR3 region has the DNA TGTGCCAGCAGCGGATTAATCTCGGACGAGCAGTACTTC.

The chain employs TRBV29-1 and TRBJ2-1, with 12 bases aligning to TRBD2. Germline assignment: CDR1 SQVTM and CDR2 ANQGSEA. The CDR3 extends over 15 amino acids. With 0 bases clipped from V and 7 bases from J, the junction kept 4 bases outside the gene matches. The CDR3 loop is CSVEEGLAGYNEQFF. The CDR3 bases are TGCAGCGTTGAAGAAGGACTAGCGGGATATAATGAGCAGTTCTTC.

This clone was observed once. The chain is built from TRBV6-6 and TRBJ1-2, with 7 bases identical to TRBD1. Losses at the gene ends were 0 bases for V and 2 bases for J; bases not matched to a gene: 3. Per germline, CDR1 MNHNY and CDR2 SVGAGI (reference sequence). This CDR3 spans 15 amino acids. CDR3 protein: CASSYSGQNNYGYTF. Written as DNA, the CDR3 is TGTGCCAGCAGTTACTCGGGACAGAACAACTATGGCTACACCTTC.

Concerning this clone: One end of the junction varies from germline; a read error may be responsible. The same CDR3 is also encoded by other DNA sequences in this sample. The rearrangement uses TRBV5-4 and TRBJ1-2; maybe TRBD1 (6 bases). From germline, CDR1 is SGHNT and CDR2 YYREEE (reference sequence). The CDR3 is 14 residues long. CDR3 DNA: TGTGCCAGTAGCTTGGTTGGCAGGGGAAAAGGCTACACCTTC. It encodes CASSLVGRGKGYTF.

This chain connects TRBV6-1 to TRBJ1-4; D might be TRBD1 (5 bases). V was shortened by 4 bases and J by 8 bases, with 20 bases between the two germline ends. Germline loops: CDR1 MNHNS, CDR2 SASEGT. The CDR3 spans 16 residues. CDR3 sequence reads: CASSALDARVGEKLFF. The CDR3 DNA sequence: TGTGCCAGCAGTGCTCTGGACGCCAGGGTTGGCGAAAAACTGTTTTTT.

The CDR3 region is CASSEPSSGQFF. The CDR3 nucleotides are TGTGCCAGCAGCGAGCCCTCTTCGGGGCAGTTCTTC. The V call is TRBV2, the J call TRBJ2-1; D is unclear. Germline V gene sequence: CDR1 SNHLY, CDR2 FYNNEI. The CDR3 is made up of 12 amino acids. V lost 6 bases to trimming and J lost 12 bases, with 15 bases between them.

This chain uses TRBV9 with TRBJ1-6; D is unresolved. V was trimmed by 2 bases and J by 6 bases, leaving 18 bases between them. The V gene's germline CDR1 is SGDLS and CDR2 YYNGEE. The CDR3 sequence is 17 residues long. The CDR3 is CASSVAVWVGSNSPLHF. The CDR3 DNA reads as TGTGCCAGCAGCGTCGCGGTGTGGGTGGGCAGTAATTCACCCCTCCACTTT. The whole variable domain, remainder taken from reference TRBV9 and TRBJ1-6, is DSGVTQTPKHLITATGQRVTLRCSPRSGDLSVYWYQQSLDQGLQFLIQYYNGEERAKGNILERFSAQQFPDLHSELNLSSLELGDSALYFCASSVAVWVGSNSPLHFGNGTRLTVT.

The V gene is TRBV28, the J gene TRBJ2-3; tentative D call: TRBD1 (7 bases). The germline V gene has CDR1 MDHEN and CDR2 SYDVKM. The CDR3 consists of 17 residues. V was clipped by 1 base and J by 4 bases, with 18 bases between them. The CDR3 reads CASSLSQETGRPDTQYF. The CDR3 bases are TGTGCCAGCAGTTTATCTCAGGAGACAGGGAGGCCAGATACGCAGTATTTT.